The 27 T cell receptor beta chains reported below all come from one sample, sequenced in a study of human T cells and chemical hapten exposure. TCRdb called the RACE reads again in MiXCR, with one record for every CDR3 protein. This sample has over 50,000 distinct CDR3 sequences, with approximately 9.5% found just once. Regarding time point: pre-sensitization, week 0. The treatment denotes: therapeutic diphenylcyclopropenone sensitization with weekly scalp DPC. Whole blood that had not been fractionated was the source of extracted total RNA. Sample: whole blood, taken in connection with sensitization to the hapten diphenylcyclopropenone (DPC). These receptors all stem from a woman younger than 45 with alopecia areata. Some clones in this sample may be carry-over from other donors' samples.

V is TRBV6-6 and J is TRBJ2-3, with 8 bases matching TRBD1. From germline, CDR1 is MNHNY and CDR2 SVGAGI (reference sequence). This CDR3 region has 15 residues. Trimming took 6 bases from V and 0 from J; bases not matched to a gene: 5. CDR3 amino acids: CASRETGVSTDTQYF. The CDR3 nucleotides are TGTGCCAGCAGGGAGACAGGGGTGAGCACAGATACGCAGTATTTT.

The chain joins TRBV10-3 to TRBJ1-4, with 8 bases lining up with TRBD1. V trimming: 2 bases; J trimming: 5 bases; junction bases outside the gene matches: 4. The CDR3 runs 15 residues. In germline, CDR1 is ENHRY, CDR2 SYGVKD. The CDR3 protein is CAISELTGDNEKLFF. DNA of the CDR3: TGTGCCATCAGTGAGCTGACAGGGGACAATGAAAAACTGTTTTTT.

This clonotype was seen repeatedly, ten times or more. The J gene is TRBJ1-1, the V gene TRBV2; TRBD1 is a possible D gene (5 bases). Looked up from germline, CDR1 is SNHLY and CDR2 is FYNNEI. The CDR3 spans 14 residues. With 10 bases removed from V and 3 bases from J, the gap between germline ends came to 18 bases. The CDR3 DNA reads as TGTGCCAATAAACCCATGACAGAGCACACTGAAGCTTTCTTT. This gives the protein CANKPMTEHTEAFF.

Here the CDR3 reads CASSQDSSVLGNEQYF. CDR3 coding DNA: TGCGCCAGCAGCCAAGATAGTTCGGTACTGGGGAACGAGCAGTACTTC. The gene calls are TRBV4-3 and TRBJ2-7, with D unclear. Trimming stripped 0 bases from V and 5 bases from J, with 17 bases between. Germline V CDR1 and CDR2: LGHNA, YSLEER. This CDR3 has 16 amino acids.

The chain has TRBV7-2 and TRBJ2-1, with D possibly matching TRBD2 (6 bases). This CDR3 region has 16 residues. Between the trimmed V and J ends, which lost 2 bases and 0 bases, there was a span of 11 bases. Germline values: CDR1 SGHTA, CDR2 FQGNSA. The CDR3 nucleotides are TGTGCCAGCAGCTTATGGCGGGGTAGCTCCTACAATGAGCAGTTCTTC. Residues: CASSLWRGSSYNEQFF.

The sample holds many counts of this clonotype. The chain has TRBV7-2 and TRBJ1-2; no reliable D call. CDR3 size: 12 residues. CDR1 SGHTA and CDR2 FQGNSA come from the germline V gene. The V end lost 0 bases, the J end lost 8 bases, and 7 bases lay between the germline ends. CDR3 residues: CASSLASQGYTF. In DNA form, the CDR3 reads TGTGCCAGCAGCTTAGCGTCTCAAGGCTACACCTTC.

This clonotype was seen a handful of times. The chain links TRBV20-1 to TRBJ2-5; 7 nucleotides align to TRBD1. The germline CDR1 and CDR2 sequences are DFQATT and SNEGSKA (reference sequence). The junction had 4 bases not matched to a gene; V was cut back by 3 bases and J by 3 bases. The CDR3 is made up of 13 amino acids. CDR3 amino acids: CSASQGDKETQYF. CDR3 DNA: TGCAGTGCTAGCCAGGGGGATAAAGAGACCCAGTACTTC.

Many counts were recorded for this clonotype. This chain joins TRBV6-6 and TRBJ1-4; TRBD1 matches 9 bases. CDR3 length equals 13 residues. Trimming removed 10 bases from V and 9 bases from J; junction bases left unmatched: 9. CDR1 is MNHNY and CDR2 is SVGAGI in the germline V gene (reference sequence). CDR3 coding DNA: TGTGCCACCCATACTGACAGGGGGAAAAAACTGTTTTTT. Amino acid sequence: CATHTDRGKKLFF.

This clonotype has only a few counts. The gene calls are TRBV3-1 and TRBJ1-2; 7 bases fit TRBD1. Germline V gene sequence: CDR1 LGHDT, CDR2 YNNKEL (reference sequence). The CDR3 has 14 residues. The V gene end was trimmed by 4 bases and the J gene end by 3 bases; junction bases not matched to a gene: 5. The CDR3 sequence: CASSLLGQDYGYTF. The CDR3 DNA follows: TGTGCCAGCAGCCTGTTAGGACAGGACTATGGCTACACCTTC.

This clonotype occurred a few times. The V gene is TRBV5-1, the J gene TRBJ1-4; D remains unclear. Germline CDR1 SGHRS, CDR2 YFSETQ. The CDR3 is 16 residues long. Trimming pared 0 bases from V and 8 bases from J, leaving 17 bases between. CDR3 amino acids: CASSLVAGARREKLFF. The CDR3 nucleotides read TGCGCCAGCAGCTTGGTGGCGGGAGCTCGGCGAGAAAAACTGTTTTTT.

This chain links TRBV7-2 with TRBJ1-1, with TRBD1 matching over 10 bases. The CDR3 has 15 amino acids. J was trimmed by 5 bases and V by 5 bases; bases with no gene match: 8. Germline V CDR1 and CDR2: SGHTA, FQGNSA. The CDR3 DNA sequence: TGTGCCAGCAGCCTAGACGGGACAGGGGAGACTGAAGCTTTCTTT. This translates into CASSLDGTGETEAFF.

There are a few counts of this clonotype. The chain employs TRBV5-4 and TRBJ1-1, with D perhaps matching TRBD1 (5 bases). Looked up from germline, CDR1 is SGHNT and CDR2 is YYREEE (reference sequence). The CDR3 loop spans 16 amino acids. V was clipped by 4 bases and J by 0 bases, with 16 bases between them. For the CDR3, the DNA is TGTGCCAGCAGCCCCTCTCCCACGGACATGAACACTGAAGCTTTCTTT. Its protein is CASSPSPTDMNTEAFF. Using reference TRBV5-4 and TRBJ1-1 for the parts outside the CDR3, the full variable domain is ETGVTQSPTHLIKTRGQQVTLRCSSQSGHNTVSWYQQALGQGPQFIFQYYREEENGRGNFPPRFSGLQFPNYSSELNVNALELDDSALYLCASSPSPTDMNTEAFFGQGTRLTVV.

This clonotype was picked up a small number of times. J is TRBJ2-7 and V is TRBV30; D possibly corresponds to TRBD1 (5 bases). Germline CDR1 GTSNPN, CDR2 SVGIG (reference sequence). This CDR3 has 10 residues. V gave up 5 bases and J gave up 4 bases, with 6 bases separating them. DNA for the CDR3: TGTGCCTGGGGACAATACGAGCAGTACTTC. Residues: CAWGQYEQYF.

This clonotype was recorded many times. The chain joins TRBV4-1 to TRBJ1-1; TRBD1 agrees at 7 bases. Looked up from germline, CDR1 is MGHRA and CDR2 is YSYEKL. J was trimmed by 8 bases and V by 4 bases; bases with no gene match: 10. CDR3 length: 14 amino acids. DNA for the CDR3: TGCGCCAGCAGCCTCGAAGGGGGCGTGTTGGAAGCTTTCTTT. It is translated as CASSLEGGVLEAFF.

This clonotype was counted between two and nine times. This rearrangement joins TRBV6-2 or TRBV6-3 to TRBJ1-6, with a weak D call TRBD1 (5 bases). The CDR3 covers 14 residues. Per germline, CDR1 MNHEY and CDR2 SVGEGT. The V end lost 8 bases, the J end lost 9 bases, and 17 bases lay between the germline ends. The CDR3 loop reads CASQEGTPFSPLHF. The CDR3 DNA reads as TGTGCCAGCCAAGAGGGGACGCCCTTTTCACCCCTCCACTTT.

The sample holds many counts of this clonotype. The chain has TRBV4-3 and TRBJ1-1, with a possible D match to TRBD1 (6 bases). Trimming pared 0 bases from V and 0 bases from J, leaving 23 bases between. The CDR3 contains 20 residues. Germline V gives CDR1 LGHNA, CDR2 YSLEER. The CDR3 DNA follows: TGCGCCAGCAGCCAAGATAACGGTTCGGGGGCCAAGTTGGTGAACACTGAAGCTTTCTTT. Its protein is CASSQDNGSGAKLVNTEAFF.

This clonotype has just a few counts. This sequence joins TRBV6-2 or TRBV6-3 and TRBJ2-3; D call uncertain. The germline gives CDR1 MNHEY, CDR2 SVGEGT. V was cut by 5 bases and J by 6 bases, with 9 bases left in between. The CDR3 is 12 residues long. CDR3 coding DNA: TGTGCCAGCAGTCTCTCAGGTGATACGCAGTATTTT. Its protein is CASSLSGDTQYF.

The table lists this clonotype with a count of one. The CDR3 reads CASSFSGRTITEAFF. For the CDR3, the DNA is TGTGCCAGCAGCTTCTCGGGACGGACAATCACTGAAGCTTTCTTT. The V and J genes are TRBV5-5 and TRBJ1-1, with a weak D call TRBD1 (5 bases). Trimming left V 2 bases short and J 4 bases short, with 15 bases between. This CDR3 contains 15 residues. Looked up from germline, CDR1 is SGHKS and CDR2 is YYEKEE (reference sequence).

This clonotype was seen more than once but under ten times. The gene calls are TRBV2 and TRBJ1-5; D unclear. Trimming removed 1 base from V and 0 bases from J, with 7 bases in between. Per germline, CDR1 SNHLY and CDR2 FYNNEI. The CDR3 runs to 15 residues. The CDR3: CASSEGQYSNQPQHF. The DNA of the CDR3 is TGTGCCAGCAGTGAAGGGCAGTATAGCAATCAGCCCCAGCATTTT.

This sequence joins TRBV20-1 and TRBJ1-5; possible D gene TRBD1, 6 bases. The CDR3 sequence is 15 residues long. Trimming stripped 5 bases from V and 3 bases from J, with 17 bases between. CDR1 is DFQATT and CDR2 is SNEGSKA in the germline V gene (reference sequence). CDR3 protein: CSAADSFLNNQPQHF. CDR3 nucleotide sequence: TGCAGTGCTGCGGACAGCTTTCTTAACAATCAGCCCCAGCATTTT.

This clonotype was seen more than once but under ten times. Here the CDR3 reads CASSQDNWASGANVLTF. The CDR3 DNA reads TGCGCCAGCAGCCAAGATAATTGGGCCTCTGGGGCCAACGTCCTGACTTTC. The chain carries TRBV4-3 and TRBJ2-6; D gene unclear. The CDR3 length is 17 residues. CDR1 and CDR2 (germline): LGHNA, YSLEER. Deletions cut 0 bases from V and 0 bases from J, with 9 bases between.

The J gene is TRBJ2-3, the V gene TRBV6-6; 7 positions match TRBD2. The CDR3 consists of 14 residues. The germline gives CDR1 MNHNY, CDR2 SVGAGI (reference sequence). After removal of 2 bases from V and 2 bases from J, the junction contained 1 base not matched to a gene. The CDR3 loop reads CASSYAGATDTQYF. Written as DNA, the CDR3 is TGTGCCAGCAGTTACGCGGGAGCCACAGATACGCAGTATTTT.

This clonotype has more than one count but fewer than ten. The V and J genes are TRBV6-2 or TRBV6-3 and TRBJ2-1, with TRBD2 matching 14 bases. CDR1 and CDR2 from the germline V gene are MNHEY and SVGEGT. CDR3 length: 16 amino acids. Trimming took 4 bases from V and 1 from J; bases not matched to a gene: 0. The CDR3 is CASSWTSGGSYNEQFF. DNA of the CDR3: TGTGCCAGCAGTTGGACTAGCGGGGGGTCCTACAATGAGCAGTTCTTC.

This clonotype was observed a few times. The chain links TRBV7-3 to TRBJ2-5, with no clear D. Germline V CDR1 and CDR2: SGHTA, FQGTGA. V was cut by 6 bases and J by 1 base, with 9 bases left in between. The CDR3 covers 13 residues. As DNA, the CDR3 is TGTGCCAGCAGGGCGGTGGGCCAAGAGACCCAGTACTTC. Encoded protein: CASRAVGQETQYF. The full variable domain, rest sourced from reference TRBV7-3 and TRBJ2-5, is GAGVSQTPSNKVTEKGKYVELRCDPISGHTALYWYRQSLGQGPEFLIYFQGTGAADDSGLPNDRFFAVRPEGSVSTLKIQRTERGDSAVYLCASRAVGQETQYFGPGTRLLVL.

This clonotype was observed many times. This chain joins TRBV6-2 or TRBV6-3 and TRBJ2-7, with TRBD1 as a possible D gene (6 bases). V was shortened by 4 bases and J by 0 bases, with 16 bases between the two germline ends. This CDR3 has 16 residues. Germline V gene sequence: CDR1 MNHEY, CDR2 SVGEGT. CDR3 DNA: TGTGCCAGCAGTTCCCTCCGACAGGACCTCTCCTACGAGCAGTACTTC. Amino acid sequence: CASSSLRQDLSYEQYF.

The V call is TRBV27, the J call TRBJ2-5, with D possibly being TRBD2 (6 bases). The CDR3 is made up of 15 amino acids. V was clipped by 0 bases and J by 4 bases, with 12 bases between them. The germline gives CDR1 MNHEY, CDR2 SMNVEV (reference sequence). CDR3 residues: CASSLSWWGGETQYF. CDR3 sequence (DNA): TGTGCCAGCAGTTTATCTTGGTGGGGAGGAGAGACCCAGTACTTC.

This sequence joins TRBV14 and TRBJ1-1; 7 nucleotides match TRBD1. Losses at the gene ends were 5 bases for V and 0 bases for J; bases not matched to a gene: 3. This CDR3 spans 14 amino acids. Germline V gene data show CDR1 as SGHDN and CDR2 as FVKESK. The CDR3 nucleotides are TGTGCCAGCAGCTGGGGACAGATGAACACTGAAGCTTTCTTT. It yields the protein CASSWGQMNTEAFF.